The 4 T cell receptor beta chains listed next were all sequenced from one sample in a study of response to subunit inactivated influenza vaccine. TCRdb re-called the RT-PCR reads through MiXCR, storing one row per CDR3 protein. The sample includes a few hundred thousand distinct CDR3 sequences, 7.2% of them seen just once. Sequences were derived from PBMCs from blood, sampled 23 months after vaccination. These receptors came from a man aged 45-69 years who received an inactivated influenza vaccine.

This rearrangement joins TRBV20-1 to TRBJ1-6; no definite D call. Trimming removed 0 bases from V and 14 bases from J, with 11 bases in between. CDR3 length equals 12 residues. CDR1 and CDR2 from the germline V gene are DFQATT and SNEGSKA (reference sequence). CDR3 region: CSARDPGSALHF. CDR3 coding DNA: TGCAGTGCTAGAGACCCGGGGTCAGCCCTCCACTTT.

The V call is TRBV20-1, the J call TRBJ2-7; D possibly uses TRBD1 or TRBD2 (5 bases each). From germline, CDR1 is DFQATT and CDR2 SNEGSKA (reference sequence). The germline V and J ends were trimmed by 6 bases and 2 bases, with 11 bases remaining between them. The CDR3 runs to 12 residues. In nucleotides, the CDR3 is TGCAGTGCGAGGGACCTTCCCTACGAGCAGTACTTC. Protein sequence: CSARDLPYEQYF.

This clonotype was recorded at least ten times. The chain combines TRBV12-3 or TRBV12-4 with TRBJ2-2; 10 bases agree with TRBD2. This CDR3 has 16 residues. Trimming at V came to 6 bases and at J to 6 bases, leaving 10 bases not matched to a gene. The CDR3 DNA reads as TGTGCCAGCAGGAAACCGGGACTAGCGAGTCCCGGGGAGCTGTTTTTT. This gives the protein CASRKPGLASPGELFF.

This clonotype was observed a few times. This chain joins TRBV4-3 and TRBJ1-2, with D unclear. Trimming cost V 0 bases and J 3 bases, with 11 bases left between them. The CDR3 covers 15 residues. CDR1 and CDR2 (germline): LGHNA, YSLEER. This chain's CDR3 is CASSQERAGHYGYTF. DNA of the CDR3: TGCGCCAGCAGCCAAGAGAGAGCCGGACACTATGGCTACACCTTC.